This T cell receptor (beta chain) is drawn from a study of technical replicates of blood from four donors. Measured with immunoSEQ multiplex PCR; TCRdb has only the in-frame clones, and not every one. The sample consists of some 58,000 clones, roughly 94% of them appearing once. This CDR3 contains 15 residues. Between the trimmed V and J ends, which lost 2 bases and 2 bases, there was a span of 13 bases. Looked up from germline, CDR1 is SEHNR and CDR2 is FQNEAQ (reference sequence). The specimen was T cells isolated from PBMCs. J is TRBJ2-7 and V is TRBV7-9, with D perhaps matching TRBD2 (6 bases). This sequence was found in a human donor in good health. DNA of the CDR3: TGTGCCAGCAGCTTATCTACGGGAGAGACCTACGAGCAGTACTTC. Residues: CASSLSTGETYEQYF. Full variable domain (rest looked up from reference TRBV7-9 and TRBJ2-7): DTGVSQNPRHKITKRGQNVTFRCDPISEHNRLYWYRQTLGQGPEFLTYFQNEAQLEKSRLLSDRFSAERPKGSFSTLEIQRTEQGDSAMYLCASSLSTGETYEQYFGPGTRLTVT.